The present entry profiles one TCR beta chain with its context. The sample is drawn from a study of blood T cell repertoires in COVID-19. About the study: Samples of COVID-19 (acute and convalescent) were obtained from the United States, Italy and Spain. Nucleic acid was either cDNA or gDNA, and it came from T cells, B-cell-depleted T cells, or PBMCs.

Living in about two dozen US areas, the participants were between roughly 18 and 89 years of age. Participants were placed into cohorts based on the clinical history they reported. Assay: immunoSEQ multiplex PCR; the TCRdb copy retains only in-frame clones and omits some. The sample contains around 200,000 clones, around 82% of which appear only once. This CDR3 is 13 amino acids long. V was shortened by 2 bases and J by 1 base, with 5 bases between the two germline ends. The V and J genes are TRBV23-1 and TRBJ1-1; D unresolved. TRBV23-1 is known as an ORF, though its function is uncertain. This TCR came from a woman aged 40 to 50 with acute COVID-19. The sample comprised PBMCs or T cells enriched from blood (not recorded which). CDR3 amino acids: CASSQGPNTEAFF. The CDR3, as DNA: TGCGCCAGCAGTCAAGGCCCGAACACTGAAGCTTTCTTT.